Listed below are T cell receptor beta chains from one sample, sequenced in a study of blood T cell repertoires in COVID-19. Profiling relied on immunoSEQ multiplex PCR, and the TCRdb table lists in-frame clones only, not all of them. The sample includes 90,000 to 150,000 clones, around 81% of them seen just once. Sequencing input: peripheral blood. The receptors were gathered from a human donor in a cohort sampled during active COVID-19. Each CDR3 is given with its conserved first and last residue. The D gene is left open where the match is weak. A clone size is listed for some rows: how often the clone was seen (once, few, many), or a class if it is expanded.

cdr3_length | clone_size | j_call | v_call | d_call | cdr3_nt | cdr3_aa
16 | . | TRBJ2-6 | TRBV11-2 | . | TGTGCCAGCAGCCGCTCAGGGTATTCAGGGGCCAACGTCCTGACTTTC | CASSRSGYSGANVLTF
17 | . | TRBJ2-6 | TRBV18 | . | TGTGCCAGCTCACCGAGTTCCCTTCTCTCTGGGGCCAACGTCCTGACTTTC | CASSPSSLLSGANVLTF
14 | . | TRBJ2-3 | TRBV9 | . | TGTGCCAGCAGCGTAGCTAGCAGCACAGATACGCAGTATTTT | CASSVASSTDTQYF
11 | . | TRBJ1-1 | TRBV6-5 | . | TGTGCCAGCATCAGGGGCTCTGAAGCTTTCTTT | CASIRGSEAFF
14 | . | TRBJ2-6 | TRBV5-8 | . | TGTGCCACGCGGGCAGGACCTGGGGCCAACGTCCTGACTTTC | CATRAGPGANVLTF
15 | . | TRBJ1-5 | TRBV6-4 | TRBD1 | TGTGCCAGCAGTTCGACAGGGAGTTCCAATCAGCCCCAGCATTTT | CASSSTGSSNQPQHF
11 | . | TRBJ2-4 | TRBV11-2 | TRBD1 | TGTGCCAGCAGCTCGGGACAGGGGGAAGCCTTC | CASSSGQGEAF
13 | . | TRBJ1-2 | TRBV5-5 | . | TGTGCCACGGCGGAAGGGGTCTTCTATGGCTACACCTTC | CATAEGVFYGYTF
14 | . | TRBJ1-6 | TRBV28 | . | TGTGCCAGCAGTTTATCTACGGGTCGGACACCCCTCCACTTT | CASSLSTGRTPLHF
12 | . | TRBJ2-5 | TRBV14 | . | TGTGCCAGCAGCCCGGGTGGGGAGACCCAGTACTTC | CASSPGGETQYF
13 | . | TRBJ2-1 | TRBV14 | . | TGTGCCAGCAGCCAAGATTTTGCGCTACGGCAGTTCTTC | CASSQDFALRQFF
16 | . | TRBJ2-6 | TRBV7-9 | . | TGTGCCAGCAGCCCCCGGTTGGGCGCCGGGGCCAACGTCCTGACTTTC | CASSPRLGAGANVLTF
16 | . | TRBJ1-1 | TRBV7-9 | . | TGTGCCAGCAGCTTAGATGGCAGGGGAAGAAACACTGAAGCTTTCTTT | CASSLDGRGRNTEAFF
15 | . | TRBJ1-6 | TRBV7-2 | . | TGTGCCAGCAGCTTAGCGGCGGACTATAATTCACCCCTCCACTTT | CASSLAADYNSPLHF
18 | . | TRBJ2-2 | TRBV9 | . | TGTGCCAGCAGCGTAGGGATTAGCGGAGGGAGGTACGCCGGGGAGCTGTTTTTT | CASSVGISGGRYAGELFF
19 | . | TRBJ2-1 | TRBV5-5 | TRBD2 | TGTGCCAGCAGACCGGGACTAGCGGGAGGAAGTGTTTCCTACAATGAGCAGTTCTTC | CASRPGLAGGSVSYNEQFF
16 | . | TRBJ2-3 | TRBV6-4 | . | TGTGCCAGCAGTGAGAGTCTCGGGTACGGGGAAGATACGCAGTATTTT | CASSESLGYGEDTQYF
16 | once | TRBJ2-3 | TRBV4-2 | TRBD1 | TGTGCCAGCAGCCAAGAGACAGGGGTAGGCACAGATACGCAGTATTTT | CASSQETGVGTDTQYF
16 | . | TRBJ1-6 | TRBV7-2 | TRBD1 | TGTGCCAGCAGTAAACTGACAGGGAATGGCGGTTCACCCCTCCACTTT | CASSKLTGNGGSPLHF
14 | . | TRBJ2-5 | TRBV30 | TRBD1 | TGTGCCTGGAGAGAACAGGGGGCGAAAGAGACCCAGTACTTC | CAWREQGAKETQYF
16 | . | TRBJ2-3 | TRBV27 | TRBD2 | TGTGCCAGCAGTTTATCTCGAGCGGGAGTACAGGATACGCAGTATTTT | CASSLSRAGVQDTQYF
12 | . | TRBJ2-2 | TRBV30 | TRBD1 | TGTGCGGGGACAGGGAACACCGGGGAGCTGTTTTTT | CAGTGNTGELFF
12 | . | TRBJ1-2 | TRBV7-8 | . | TGTGCCAGCAGCGACAGCAACTATGGCTACACCTTC | CASSDSNYGYTF
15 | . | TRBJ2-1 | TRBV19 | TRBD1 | TGTGCCAGTAGACAGACAGGGCCCTCATACAATGAGCAGTTCTTC | CASRQTGPSYNEQFF
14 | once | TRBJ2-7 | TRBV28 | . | TGTGCCAGCAGCTGGGTCCAGGGGTCCCACGAGCAGTACTTC | CASSWVQGSHEQYF
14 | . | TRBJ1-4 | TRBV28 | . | TGTGCCAGCAGTTTATCAGGGTCTAATGAAAAACTGTTTTTT | CASSLSGSNEKLFF
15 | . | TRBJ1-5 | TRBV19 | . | TGTGCCAGTAGTAGGGGGCATAATAGCAATCAGCCCCAGCATTTT | CASSRGHNSNQPQHF
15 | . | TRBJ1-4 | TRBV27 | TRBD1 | TGTGCCAGCAGTTCAGAAACAGGGGGCGGTGAAAAACTGTTTTTT | CASSSETGGGEKLFF
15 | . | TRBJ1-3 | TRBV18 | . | TGTGCCAGCTCACCACCGCAGGGTCCTGGAAACACCATATATTTT | CASSPPQGPGNTIYF
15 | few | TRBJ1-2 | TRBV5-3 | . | TGTGCCAGAACCCAAATTAGGACTGGAAACTATGGCTACACCTTC | CARTQIRTGNYGYTF
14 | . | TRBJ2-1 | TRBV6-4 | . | TGTGCCAGCAGTGATCTAGAATGTTACAATGAGCAGTTCTTC | CASSDLECYNEQFF
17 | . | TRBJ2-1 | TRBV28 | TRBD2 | TGTGCCAGCAGTCGGGGACTAGCGGTTGGTGTGAACAATGAGCAGTTCTTC | CASSRGLAVGVNNEQFF
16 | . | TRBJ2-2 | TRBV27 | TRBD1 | TGTGCCAGCAGTTTATCTGGGACAGGGTTGTTCGGGGAGCTGTTTTTT | CASSLSGTGLFGELFF
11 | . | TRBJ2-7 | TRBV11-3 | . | TGTGCCAGCAGCTTAGTGAGTGAGCAGTACTTC | CASSLVSEQYF
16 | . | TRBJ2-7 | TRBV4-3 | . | TGCGCCAGCAGCCAAGATAGTCCGGGGTCCACCTACGAGCAGTACTTC | CASSQDSPGSTYEQYF
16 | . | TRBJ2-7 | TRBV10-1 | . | TGCGCCAGCAGTGCTCCTAGCGGACAGAGACCCCACGAGCAGTACTTC | CASSAPSGQRPHEQYF
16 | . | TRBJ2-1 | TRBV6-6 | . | TGTGCCAGCAGTTACGTTTCGCCTAGCAGTGGGTATGAGCAGTTCTTC | CASSYVSPSSGYEQFF
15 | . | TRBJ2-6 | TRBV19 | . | TGTGCCAGTAGTATTGTTAGCTCTGGGGCCAACGTCCTGACTTTC | CASSIVSSGANVLTF
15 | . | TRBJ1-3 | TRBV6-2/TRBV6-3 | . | TGTGCCAGCAGTTACTCGTCAGGAGGTGGAAACACCATATATTTT | CASSYSSGGGNTIYF
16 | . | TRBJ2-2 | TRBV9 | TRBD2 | TGTGCCAGCAGCACGCGGACTAGCGTGAACACCGGGGAGCTGTTTTTT | CASSTRTSVNTGELFF